The 15 T cell receptor beta chains in this list originate from one sample, sequenced in a study of early T cells in non-severe SARS-CoV-2 infection. TCRdb re-derived calls from the 5' RACE reads in MiXCR, one entry per CDR3 protein. Of fewer than 100,000 distinct CDR3 sequences detected, over 9% appear once; the ten largest clones hold about 4.8%. Sequenced material: whole blood. The receptors derive from an adult who was a healthcare worker with PCR-confirmed SARS-CoV-2 infection or an uninfected control (not recorded which).

The sample holds one count of this clonotype. The chain has TRBV5-4 and TRBJ2-2; a possible D gene is TRBD2 (6 bases). Germline V gene lookup returns CDR1 SGHNT and CDR2 YYREEE (reference sequence). V was cut by 4 bases and J by 4 bases, with 11 bases left in between. This CDR3 is 14 amino acids long. CDR3 nucleotides: TGTGCCAGCAGCCGGGACTCGGGCACCGGGGAGCTGTTTTTT. Translating it yields CASSRDSGTGELFF.

This rearrangement joins TRBV30 to TRBJ2-1; D gene ambiguous. Germline V gene lookup returns CDR1 GTSNPN and CDR2 SVGIG (reference sequence). Deletions cut 1 base from V and 9 bases from J, with 10 bases between. CDR3 size: 12 residues. CDR3 sequence reads: CAWSANSGEQFF. The CDR3 bases are TGTGCCTGGAGTGCTAATTCGGGTGAGCAGTTCTTC.

This clonotype was detected ten times or more. V gene TRBV6-5 combines with J gene TRBJ1-2; TRBD1 matches 7 bases. The V segment lost 2 bases and the J segment 5 bases; nucleotides outside the gene matches: 5. The CDR3 totals 14 residues. Germline CDR1 is MNHEY and CDR2 is SVGAGI. CDR3 in amino acids: CASSYRQGLYGYTF. CDR3 coding DNA: TGTGCCAGCAGTTACAGACAGGGTCTTTATGGCTACACCTTC.

The genes are TRBV7-2 and TRBJ2-7; D possibly corresponds to TRBD2 (5 bases). This CDR3 has 15 amino acids. Germline V gene data show CDR1 as SGHTA and CDR2 as FQGNSA. Trimming left V 5 bases short and J 4 bases short, with 18 bases between. CDR3 residues: CASSLGDGGLYEQYF. DNA for the CDR3: TGTGCCAGCAGCCTCGGTGACGGCGGGCTTTACGAGCAGTACTTC. Full variable domain (rest looked up from reference TRBV7-2 and TRBJ2-7): GAGVSQSPSNKVTEKGKDVELRCDPISGHTALYWYRQSLGQGLEFLIYFQGNSAPDKSGLPSDRFSAERTGGSVSTLTIQRTQQEDSAVYLCASSLGDGGLYEQYFGPGTRLTVT.

In this sample, this clonotype turned up many times. V usage is TRBV30 and J usage is TRBJ2-3; D may be TRBD1 (6 bases). The CDR3 is 15 amino acids. V was cut by 0 bases and J by 0 bases, with 10 bases left in between. Germline lookup yields CDR1 GTSNPN and CDR2 SVGIG (reference sequence). The CDR3 protein is CAWSVPTGSTDTQYF. The CDR3 bases are TGTGCCTGGAGTGTTCCTACAGGGAGCACAGATACGCAGTATTTT.

The CDR3: CASSSGLQPQHF. The CDR3 DNA sequence: TGTGCCAGCAGTTCCGGGCTCCAGCCCCAGCATTTT. This rearrangement joins TRBV28 to TRBJ1-5; no definite D call. This CDR3 comprises 12 residues. Trimming shortened V by 4 bases and J by 7 bases, and 8 bases separated the two germline ends. Germline V gene data show CDR1 as MDHEN and CDR2 as SYDVKM.

The chain joins TRBV4-2 to TRBJ2-7, with a possible D match to TRBD2 (6 bases). V dropped 5 bases and J dropped 3 bases, with 11 bases sitting between them. Germline assignment: CDR1 LGHNA and CDR2 YNFKEQ. This CDR3 region has 13 residues. CDR3 bases: TGTGCCAGCAGCGGCGGGACGGACTACGAGCAGTACTTC. Protein product: CASSGGTDYEQYF.

V gene TRBV28 combines with J gene TRBJ1-2; 8 bases agree with TRBD1. Germline CDR1 reads MDHEN; CDR2 reads SYDVKM. J gave up 4 bases and V 8 bases, and 12 bases lay outside the gene matches. The CDR3 is made up of 15 amino acids. The CDR3 spells CASGSPRGRFYGYTF. The CDR3 DNA is TGTGCCAGCGGATCTCCCAGGGGGCGTTTCTATGGCTACACCTTC.

Ten or more counts support this clonotype. J is TRBJ2-3 and V is TRBV6-5; D gene unclear. CDR1 is MNHEY, CDR2 SVGAGI, per germline. The CDR3 is 15 amino acids. The germline V and J ends were trimmed by 2 bases and 1 base, with 10 bases remaining between them. The CDR3 bases are TGTGCCAGCAGTTACCAAGGGTCCGGCACAGATACGCAGTATTTT. This encodes CASSYQGSGTDTQYF.

V is TRBV20-1 and J is TRBJ1-1, with D possibly being TRBD1 (6 bases). V lost 4 bases and J 4 bases, leaving 13 bases between the germline ends. This CDR3 region has 13 residues. The V gene's germline CDR1 is DFQATT and CDR2 SNEGSKA (reference sequence). This CDR3 is CSAKNRAFTEAFF. The CDR3 DNA reads as TGCAGTGCTAAAAACAGGGCGTTCACTGAAGCTTTCTTT.

Many counts were recorded for this clonotype. This chain links TRBV29-1 with TRBJ2-2; D is possibly TRBD1 (6 bases). The CDR3 extends over 12 amino acids. CDR1 is SQVTM, CDR2 ANQGSEA, per germline. The CDR3 nucleotides read TGCGGCAAACAGGGCGAAACCGGGGAGCTGTTTTTT. Its protein is CGKQGETGELFF.

This clonotype turned up a few times. The V and J genes are TRBV28 and TRBJ2-7; D possibly corresponds to TRBD2 (6 bases). Germline CDR1 MDHEN, CDR2 SYDVKM. The CDR3 is made up of 12 amino acids. Trimming shortened V by 2 bases and J by 9 bases, and 11 bases separated the two germline ends. CDR3 amino acids: CASSLGGGAQYF. CDR3 sequence (DNA): TGTGCCAGCAGTTTAGGTGGAGGGGCGCAGTACTTC.

The gene calls are TRBV24-1 and TRBJ2-1; 11 bases align to TRBD2. This CDR3 comprises 17 residues. The V segment lost 4 bases and the J segment 5 bases; nucleotides outside the gene matches: 9. Germline V gene sequence: CDR1 KGHDR, CDR2 SFDVKD. The CDR3 reads CATSDPPTSGNHNEQFF. The CDR3 DNA reads TGTGCCACCAGTGACCCACCGACTAGCGGGAACCACAATGAGCAGTTCTTC.

This clonotype was seen ten or more times. The chain joins TRBV6-5 to TRBJ2-2, with D perhaps given as TRBD1 or TRBD2 (5 bases each). CDR1 MNHEY and CDR2 SVGAGI come from the germline V gene. Trimming cost V 5 bases and J 0 bases, with 10 bases left between them. CDR3 length: 15 residues. The chain's CDR3 is CASSPGRSNTGELFF. The DNA for the CDR3 is TGTGCCAGCAGTCCGGGACGCTCGAACACCGGGGAGCTGTTTTTT.

This chain uses TRBV10-3 with TRBJ2-3, with 11 positions matching TRBD2. Germline V gene sequence: CDR1 ENHRY, CDR2 SYGVKD. The CDR3 is 14 residues long. CDR3 bases: TGTGTCAAATCGGGACTAGCGGATAAAGATACGCAGTATTTT. Translated, it gives CVKSGLADKDTQYF.